A single sample gave rise to the 10 T cell receptor beta chains below, sequenced in a study of monozygotic twins with inflammatory bowel disease. Following a re-call of the 5' RACE reads, TCRdb has one entry per CDR3 protein and lacks DNA. Its table lists approximately 400,000 distinct CDR3 sequences. Sequenced: blood. Receptor source: a human donor with ulcerative colitis or Crohn's disease, or a healthy co-twin of an affected twin (not recorded which).

The V call is TRBV7-6, the J call TRBJ2-2. The CDR3 extends over 12 amino acids. Germline assignment: CDR1 SGHVS and CDR2 FNYEAQ. CDR3 loop: CASSLQSGELFF.

The V and J genes are TRBV20-1 and TRBJ1-1. The germline CDR1 and CDR2 sequences are DFQATT and SNEGSKA (reference sequence). The CDR3 has 12 residues. This chain's CDR3 is CSAPTENTEAFF.

V gene TRBV2 combines with J gene TRBJ1-2; TCRdb designates TRBD1, a call that cannot be tested without DNA. Per the germline V gene, CDR1 is SNHLY and CDR2 is FYNNEI. The CDR3 has 14 residues. The CDR3 reads CASSGDRVSYGYTF.

The chain employs TRBV20-1 and TRBJ2-1. The germline V gene has CDR1 DFQATT and CDR2 SNEGSKA (reference sequence). This CDR3 comprises 16 residues. CDR3 residues: CSARDFERHSYNEQFF.

Here the CDR3 reads CASSPAWTDINYGYTF. The rearrangement links TRBV4-1 to TRBJ1-2; the TCRdb call, TRBD1, lacks DNA for checking. The germline V gene encodes CDR1 MGHRA and CDR2 YSYEKL. This CDR3 is built from 16 residues.

The CDR3 spells CASKGGANVLTF. The rearrangement links TRBV2 to TRBJ2-6; as DNA is missing, the TRBD2 call by TCRdb cannot be tested. CDR1 and CDR2 (germline): SNHLY, FYNNEI. The CDR3 is made up of 12 amino acids.

J is TRBJ2-1 and V is TRBV5-4; no DNA is available, so the TRBD2 call from TCRdb remains unchecked. The CDR3 covers 13 residues. The germline CDR1 and CDR2 sequences are SGHNT and YYREEE (reference sequence). CDR3 residues: CATSGRSGNEQFF. The variable domain in full, completed from reference TRBV5-4 and TRBJ2-1, reads ETGVTQSPTHLIKTRGQQVTLRCSSQSGHNTVSWYQQALGQGPQFIFQYYREEENGRGNFPPRFSGLQFPNYSSELNVNALELDDSALYLCATSGRSGNEQFFGPGTRLTVL.

The chain has TRBV7-9 and TRBJ2-2. The CDR3 loop spans 14 amino acids. Germline V CDR1 and CDR2: SEHNR, FQNEAQ (reference sequence). The CDR3 sequence: CVSRFSVGTGELFF. The full variable domain, completed using reference TRBV7-9 and TRBJ2-2, is DTGVSQNPRHKITKRGQNVTFRCDPISEHNRLYWYRQTLGQGPEFLTYFQNEAQLEKSRLLSDRFSAERPKGSFSTLEIQRTEQGDSAMYLCVSRFSVGTGELFFGEGSRLTVL.

CDR3 sequence reads: CSARDTTTSTDTQYF. The chain recombines TRBV20-1 with TRBJ2-3. Germline V gene data show CDR1 as DFQATT and CDR2 as SNEGSKA (reference sequence). This CDR3 has 15 residues.

CDR3 sequence: CASSSGPQETQYF. This chain links TRBV12-3 or TRBV12-4 with TRBJ2-5; the TCRdb D gene call, TRBD1, has no DNA to confirm it. The CDR3 spans 13 residues.